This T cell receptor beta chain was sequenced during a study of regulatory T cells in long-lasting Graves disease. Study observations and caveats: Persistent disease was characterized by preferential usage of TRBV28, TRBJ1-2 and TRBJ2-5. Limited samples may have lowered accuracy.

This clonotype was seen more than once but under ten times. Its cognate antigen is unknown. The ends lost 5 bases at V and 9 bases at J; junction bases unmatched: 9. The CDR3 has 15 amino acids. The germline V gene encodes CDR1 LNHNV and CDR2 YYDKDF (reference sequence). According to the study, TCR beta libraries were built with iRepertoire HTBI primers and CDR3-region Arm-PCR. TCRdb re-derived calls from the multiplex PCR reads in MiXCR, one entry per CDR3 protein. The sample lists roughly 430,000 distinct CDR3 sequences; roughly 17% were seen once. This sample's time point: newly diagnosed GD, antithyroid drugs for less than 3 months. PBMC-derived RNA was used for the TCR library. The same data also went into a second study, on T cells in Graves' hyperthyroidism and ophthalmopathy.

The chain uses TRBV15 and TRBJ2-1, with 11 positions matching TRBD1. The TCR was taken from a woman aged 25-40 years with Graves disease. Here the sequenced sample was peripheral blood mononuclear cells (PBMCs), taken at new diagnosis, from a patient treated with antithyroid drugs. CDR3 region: CATSGRTGGLLEQFF. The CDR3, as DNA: TGTGCCACCAGCGGAAGGACAGGGGGCCTGCTTGAGCAGTTCTTC.